This T cell receptor beta chain derives from a study of blood T cell repertoires in COVID-19. TCRdb's table, derived via immunoSEQ multiplex PCR, lists solely in-frame clones and lacks some. This table holds 150,000 to 190,000 clones, approximately 85% found once. Germline CDR1 MDHEN, CDR2 SYDVKM. Deletions cut 6 bases from V and 5 bases from J, with 14 bases between. The CDR3 is 15 residues long. Enrollment of patients from Seattle took place during active infection, with longitudinal follow-up. The sequence came from an older woman with COVID-19, enrolled during active disease. The V and J genes are TRBV28 and TRBJ1-6; D is unclear. The sequenced sample consisted of peripheral blood. The CDR3 loop reads CASSPPTSHNSPLHF. CDR3 coding DNA: TGTGCCAGCAGCCCCCCAACTTCCCATAATTCACCCCTCCACTTT.